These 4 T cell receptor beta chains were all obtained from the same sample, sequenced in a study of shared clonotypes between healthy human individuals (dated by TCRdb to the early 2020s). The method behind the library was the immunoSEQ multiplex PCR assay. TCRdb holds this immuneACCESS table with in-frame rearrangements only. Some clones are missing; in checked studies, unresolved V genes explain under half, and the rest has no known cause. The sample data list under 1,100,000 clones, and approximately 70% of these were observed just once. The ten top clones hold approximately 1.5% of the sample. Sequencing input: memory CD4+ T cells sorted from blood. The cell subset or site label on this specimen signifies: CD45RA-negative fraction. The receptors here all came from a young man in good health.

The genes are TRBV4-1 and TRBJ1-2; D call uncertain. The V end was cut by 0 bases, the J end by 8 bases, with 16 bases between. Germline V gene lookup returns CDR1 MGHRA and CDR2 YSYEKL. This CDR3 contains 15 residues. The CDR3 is CASSQERAGIEGYTF. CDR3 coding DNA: TGCGCCAGCAGCCAAGAGCGGGCCGGAATAGAGGGCTACACCTTC.

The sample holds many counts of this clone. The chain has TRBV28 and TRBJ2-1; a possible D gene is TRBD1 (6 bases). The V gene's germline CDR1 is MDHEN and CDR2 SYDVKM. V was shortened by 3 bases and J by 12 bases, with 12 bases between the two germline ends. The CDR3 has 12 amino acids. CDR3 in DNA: TGTGCCAGCAGTTTGTCAGGGGCGAGGCAGTTCTTC. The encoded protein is CASSLSGARQFF.

CDR3 loop: CASSLVGGPDEQFF. The CDR3 region has the DNA TGTGCCAGCAGCTTAGTAGGGGGGCCTGATGAGCAGTTCTTC. The chain uses TRBV7-2 and TRBJ2-1, with D possibly being TRBD1 or TRBD2 (6 bases each). CDR3 length: 14 amino acids. The germline V gene encodes CDR1 SGHTA and CDR2 FQGNSA. V shed 1 base and J shed 8 bases, with 12 bases lying between them.

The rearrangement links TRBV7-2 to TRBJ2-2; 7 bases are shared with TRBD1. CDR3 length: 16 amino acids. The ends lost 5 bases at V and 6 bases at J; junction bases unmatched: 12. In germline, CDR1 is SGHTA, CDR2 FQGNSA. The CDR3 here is CASSIRTGSGAGELFF. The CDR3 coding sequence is TGTGCCAGCAGCATAAGGACAGGTTCAGGAGCCGGGGAGCTGTTTTTT.